The 23 T cell receptor beta chains in this list originate from one sample, sequenced in a study of cytomegalovirus exposure and HLA in healthy donors. In the PCR, 60 Vbeta and 13 Jbeta primers were used. The method was immunoSEQ multiplex PCR; TCRdb's version includes in-frame clones alone and lacks a portion of them. Of some 96,000 clones in the sample, around 60% were seen once. The sequenced sample was PBMCs. Receptors originate from a man in his fifties or sixties in good health and CMV-seronegative.

The chain employs TRBV1 and TRBJ2-3; TRBD1 was called by the table and not checked on the DNA. TRBV1 is noted as a pseudogene. The CDR3 covers 19 residues. This CDR3 reads CTSSQDHAPSGHSTDTQYF. The DNA of the CDR3 is TGCACCAGCAGCCAAGATCATGCACCCAGTGGCCATAGCACAGATACGCAGTATTTT.

The rearrangement links TRBV27 to TRBJ2-5, with 7 nucleotides matching TRBD1. The last part of the DNA fits TRBJ2-7 better; the J call may be wrong. CDR1 and CDR2 from the germline V gene are MNHEY and SMNVEV (reference sequence). The CDR3 contains 17 residues. This CDR3 is CASSRLTGQTISYEQYF. CDR3 in DNA: TGTGCCAGCAGTCGGTTGACGGGACAGACGATCTCCTACGAGCAGTACTTC.

The CDR3 DNA sequence: TGTGCCAGCAGCCTGGACAGGGGCTACAATGAGCAGTTCTTC. It yields the protein CASSLDRGYNEQFF. The chain employs TRBV28 and TRBJ2-1; 9 bases are a match to TRBD1. This CDR3 has 14 amino acids. J was trimmed by 3 bases and V by 6 bases; bases with no gene match: 3. The germline gives CDR1 MDHEN, CDR2 SYDVKM.

This clone was seen only a few times. The chain carries TRBV10-1 and TRBJ2-2; D possibly corresponds to TRBD1 (6 bases). The CDR3 sequence is 15 residues long. Germline V gene sequence: CDR1 WNHNN, CDR2 SYGVQD (reference sequence). V lost 6 bases and J lost 1, with 12 bases in between. For the CDR3, the DNA is TGCGCCAGCAGCACCGGGACAATGAACACCGGGGAGCTGTTTTTT. Protein sequence: CASSTGTMNTGELFF.

The chain has TRBV27 and TRBJ2-7, with TRBD2 matching over 7 bases. V trimming: 2 bases; J trimming: 2 bases; junction bases outside the gene matches: 9. The CDR3 runs to 16 residues. Per germline, CDR1 MNHEY and CDR2 SMNVEV (reference sequence). CDR3 protein: CASSLNLAGATYEQYF. DNA for the CDR3: TGTGCCAGCAGTTTAAATCTGGCGGGAGCCACCTACGAGCAGTACTTC.

The chain has TRBV2 and TRBJ1-1; D is ambiguous. Trimming took off 0 bases at V and 2 bases at J, with 7 bases between the two ends. Per the germline V gene, CDR1 is SNHLY and CDR2 is FYNNEI. The CDR3 contains 14 residues. CDR3 sequence (DNA): TGTGCCAGCAGTGAAGCCACAAGAAACACTGAAGCTTTCTTT. It encodes CASSEATRNTEAFF.

This chain connects TRBV29-1 to TRBJ1-2; possibly TRBD1 for D (5 bases). Germline loops: CDR1 SQVTM, CDR2 ANQGSEA. V was clipped by 6 bases and J by 6 bases, with 17 bases between them. This CDR3 is 13 amino acids long. CDR3 in amino acids: CSVARQHRDGYTF. The CDR3 DNA sequence: TGCAGCGTGGCCAGACAGCACCGCGATGGCTACACCTTC.

This clone is a singleton in its sample. This chain connects TRBV5-1 to TRBJ1-1; D gene ambiguous. Germline values: CDR1 SGHRS, CDR2 YFSETQ. Trimming removed 4 bases at V and 2 bases at J, with 9 bases between. There are 13 residues in the CDR3. CDR3 loop: CASSPRLNTEAFF. CDR3 DNA sequence: TGCGCCAGCAGCCCAAGACTAAACACTGAAGCTTTCTTT. Full variable domain (rest looked up from reference TRBV5-1 and TRBJ1-1): KAGVTQTPRYLIKTRGQQVTLSCSPISGHRSVSWYQQTPGQGLQFLFEYFSETQRNKGNFPGRFSGRQFSNSRSEMNVSTLELGDSALYLCASSPRLNTEAFFGQGTRLTVV.

About this clone: One junction end disagrees with the germline gene, perhaps due to a read error. The rearrangement links TRBV7-9 to TRBJ1-1, with TRBD1 matching over 7 bases. Germline-derived CDR1 and CDR2 are SEHNR and FQNEAQ (reference sequence). The CDR3 totals 16 residues. The DNA for the CDR3 is TGTTCCAGCAGCTTAGGGGTAACAGGGGCGAACACTGAAGCTTTCTTT. It encodes CSSSLGVTGANTEAFF.

The chain employs TRBV6-1 and TRBJ1-5; TRBD1 is a possible D gene (6 bases). Germline V lookup: CDR1 MNHNS, CDR2 SASEGT. V was pared by 2 bases and J by 2 bases, with 7 bases between. The CDR3 is made up of 14 amino acids. CDR3 in DNA: TGTGCCAGCAGTGAATCAGGGGGCAATCAGCCCCAGCATTTT. Its protein product is CASSESGGNQPQHF.

This clone occurred many times. The V call is TRBV19, the J call TRBJ1-5; TRBD1 matches 7 bases. The V gene end was trimmed by 8 bases and the J gene end by 7 bases; junction bases not matched to a gene: 8. The germline V gene has CDR1 LNHDA and CDR2 SQIVND (reference sequence). CDR3 length equals 13 residues. Here the CDR3 reads CASSDRMEQPQHF. For the CDR3, the DNA is TGTGCCAGTTCGGACAGGATGGAGCAGCCCCAGCATTTT.

This clone was observed a few times. J is TRBJ2-7 and V is TRBV19; 7 nucleotides line up with TRBD1. V lost 4 bases and J lost 4; bases outside the gene matches: 7. This CDR3 spans 14 amino acids. Germline CDR1 LNHDA, CDR2 SQIVND (reference sequence). CDR3 nucleotide sequence: TGTGCCAGTAGTACCGGACAGGTGGGGTACGAGCAGTACTTC. Translated, it gives CASSTGQVGYEQYF.

The J gene is TRBJ2-1, the V gene TRBV2, with a weak D call TRBD1 (6 bases). V lost 3 bases to trimming and J lost 8 bases, with 14 bases between them. This CDR3 region has 14 residues. Germline CDR1 SNHLY, CDR2 FYNNEI. CDR3 DNA sequence: TGTGCCAGCAGTGATACAACAGGGTCGGATGAGCAGTTCTTC. Residues: CASSDTTGSDEQFF.

This rearrangement joins TRBV5-1 to TRBJ2-3; tentatively, D is TRBD1 (5 bases). Deletions cut 4 bases from V and 3 bases from J, with 15 bases between. Germline V gene sequence: CDR1 SGHRS, CDR2 YFSETQ. The CDR3 length is 15 residues. The CDR3 sequence is CASSPFLPGTDTQYF. CDR3 coding DNA: TGCGCCAGCAGCCCATTCCTCCCAGGGACAGATACGCAGTATTTT.

This sequence joins TRBV19 and TRBJ2-2; D remains unclear. Germline lookup yields CDR1 LNHDA and CDR2 SQIVND (reference sequence). The CDR3 sequence is 15 residues long. The V end lost 4 bases, the J end lost 6 bases, and 15 bases lay between the germline ends. CDR3 DNA: TGTGCCAGTAGTAAAGCAGGAAAGATGGCCGGGGAGCTGTTTTTT. Its protein is CASSKAGKMAGELFF.

The chain uses TRBV27 and TRBJ1-4; D is possibly TRBD1 (5 bases). Trimming shortened V by 6 bases and J by 3 bases, and 17 bases separated the two germline ends. CDR3 size: 16 residues. Germline CDR1 MNHEY, CDR2 SMNVEV (reference sequence). This CDR3 reads CASSLDRRVSNEKLFF. In nucleotides, the CDR3 is TGTGCCAGCAGCCTAGACCGCAGGGTCTCTAATGAAAAACTGTTTTTT.

This clone was seen a handful of times. The chain has TRBV19 and TRBJ1-1; D is undetermined. The CDR3 loop spans 14 amino acids. Trimming removed 6 bases at V and 1 base at J, with 12 bases between. The V gene's germline CDR1 is LNHDA and CDR2 SQIVND (reference sequence). CDR3 in amino acids: CASSTGLRNTEAFF. DNA of the CDR3: TGTGCCAGTAGCACCGGACTTCGGAACACTGAAGCTTTCTTT.

The chain is built from TRBV4-2 and TRBJ2-6; 7 nucleotides align to TRBD1. Germline CDR1 reads LGHNA; CDR2 reads YNFKEQ. There are 17 residues in the CDR3. Unmatched junction bases numbered 11, after V lost 8 bases and J lost 1 base. In nucleotides, the CDR3 is TGTGCCAGCGGACGAAGTGGGACAGTTTCTGGGGCCAACGTCCTGACTTTC. This translates into CASGRSGTVSGANVLTF.

This clone was seen more than once but under ten times. This sequence joins TRBV11-3 and TRBJ1-6; D unresolved. This CDR3 region has 14 residues. Trimming removed 5 bases from V and 5 bases from J, with 10 bases in between. Germline CDR1 is SGHNT and CDR2 is YENEEA. DNA of the CDR3: TGTGCCAGCAGCCTCCGGAGGAATAATTCACCCCTCCACTTT. Translating gives CASSLRRNNSPLHF.

The CDR3 nucleotides read TGTGCCAGCAGCCTGGGACTAGAAGAGACCCAGTACTTC. Amino acids: CASSLGLEETQYF. J is TRBJ2-5 and V is TRBV13, with TRBD2 identical over 8 bases. V was clipped by 5 bases and J by 3 bases; unmatched bases: 2. The CDR3 is 13 amino acids. Germline V CDR1 and CDR2: PRHDT, FYEKMQ (reference sequence).

J is TRBJ1-2 and V is TRBV21-1; TRBD1 reflects the table's D call only, with no check against the DNA. TRBV21-1 is flagged as a pseudogene. This CDR3 is 15 amino acids long. As DNA, the CDR3 is TGTGCCAGCAGCAATGCTTCGGACAGGGGGCCCGGCTACACCTTC. Its translation: CASSNASDRGPGYTF.

The V gene is TRBV29-1, the J gene TRBJ2-1, with TRBD1 identical over 12 bases. The CDR3 is 16 residues long. The germline V gene encodes CDR1 SQVTM and CDR2 ANQGSEA. The junction had 8 bases not matched to a gene; V was cut back by 8 bases and J by 0 bases. The CDR3 sequence is CSSGQGAFSSYNEQFF. The CDR3 region has the DNA TGCAGCTCGGGACAGGGGGCATTTAGCTCCTACAATGAGCAGTTCTTC.

The chain is built from TRBV29-1 and TRBJ2-2, with a weak D call TRBD2 (6 bases). This CDR3 comprises 14 residues. Germline lookup yields CDR1 SQVTM and CDR2 ANQGSEA. Trimming shortened V by 6 bases and J by 4 bases, and 15 bases separated the two germline ends. The CDR3 loop reads CSVSRLVGTGELFF. Here the CDR3 DNA reads TGCAGCGTCAGCAGACTAGTTGGCACCGGGGAGCTGTTTTTT.